A selection of T cell receptor beta chains follows, all from one sample in a study of type 1 regulatory T cells. TCRdb processed the reads anew with MiXCR; each CDR3 protein has one entry. The top ten hold approximately 1.8% of the sample, which has tens of thousands of distinct CDR3 sequences, approximately 60% seen once. Their antigens remain unidentified. The sequencing sample was made of cultured non-Tr1 T cells, either the whole culture or a sorted T cell fraction (not recorded which). Receptor source: a human donor in good health. CDR3s include the opening cysteine and the closing phenylalanine or tryptophan. Fields, in order: V gene, CDR3 protein.

>TRBV19
CASSIGSGSGELFF
>TRBV20-1
CSALSGTYYNEQFF
>TRBV7-9
CASSLENTYEQYF
>TRBV6-5
CASSYDAVANYGYTF
>TRBV12-2
CASRQLVRRLAGGPRVDDEQFF
>TRBV27
CASSILGGETQYF
>TRBV7-2
CASSIIGRRGPYNEQFF
>TRBV9
CASSVDYRFNYGYTF
>TRBV7-2
CASSLVGQGYGNTF
>TRBV5-4
CASSQPRIGLAGTDTQYF
>TRBV7-2
CASSSEGLVDTQYF
>TRBV12-3/TRBV12-4
CASSLTSGNSYEQYF
>TRBV24-1
CATRLGTGSNQPQHF
>TRBV9
CASSPRTSGTDTQYF
>TRBV20-1
CSASSGTNNQPQHF
>TRBV27
CASKSATNEKLFF
>TRBV21-1
CASSKRSQGETEAFF
>TRBV9
CASSVEAGAEQFF
>TRBV2
CASSKTGVNEKLFF
>TRBV3-1
CASSQMTGGQDTQYF
>TRBV12-3/TRBV12-4
CASSWTGLRETQYF
>TRBV5-1
CASKRTGERTQYF
>TRBV29-1
CSVEEGVMVNEQFF
>TRBV12-3/TRBV12-4
CASRERGEQFF
>TRBV5-1
CASSRRGGGNTGELFF
>TRBV2
CASSNYGYTF
>TRBV6-2/TRBV6-3
CASRTGTQNTEAFF
>TRBV12-1
CASSSHRHTDTQYF
>TRBV28
CASGGAYGYTF
>TRBV4-2
CASSPLRGRSGNTIYF
>TRBV5-8
CASSAYGGRGGELFF
>TRBV10-3
CAISGLQGPYGYTF
>TRBV20-1
CSAKVARQTYEQYF
>TRBV29-1
CSVGAGGEYTEAFF
>TRBV18
CASSPPSQGGETQYF
>TRBV5-4
CASSLRTGGLETQYF
>TRBV12-3/TRBV12-4
CASSLARGATQYF
>TRBV12-3/TRBV12-4
CASSFRANTEAFF
>TRBV7-9
CASSHGGREYEQFF
>TRBV19
CASRPETGVREFF
>TRBV11-2
CASSLSTGAETQYF
>TRBV7-6
CASSWGQGDTEAFF
>TRBV30
CAQNAGGVFTDTQYF
>TRBV5-6
CASSLVSDTQYF
>TRBV7-2
CASSLGYGGDNEQFF
>TRBV20-1
CSAFRSGTGNEQYF
>TRBV13
CASSLGPTHYTDTQYF